The 6 T cell receptor beta chains listed next were all sequenced from one sample in a study of blood T cell repertoires in COVID-19. The table came from immunoSEQ multiplex PCR; TCRdb's copy has only in-frame clones and leaves some out. The sample shows roughly 300,000 clones, over 75% of them seen only once. The specimen was PBMCs or T cells enriched from blood (not recorded which). Receptor source: a woman in her twenties or thirties who had recovered from COVID-19.

The chain has TRBV5-1 and TRBJ2-2; TRBD1 matches at 7 bases. CDR3 size: 15 residues. Germline-derived CDR1 and CDR2 are SGHRS and YFSETQ. The J segment lost 4 bases and the V segment lost 4 bases, leaving 7 bases of the junction unmatched. The CDR3 is CASSRTGSGTGELFF. The CDR3 nucleotides are TGCGCCAGCAGCCGGACAGGCAGCGGCACCGGGGAGCTGTTTTTT. Looking up the rest from reference TRBV5-1 and TRBJ2-2 gives the full variable domain: KAGVTQTPRYLIKTRGQQVTLSCSPISGHRSVSWYQQTPGQGLQFLFEYFSETQRNKGNFPGRFSGRQFSNSRSEMNVSTLELGDSALYLCASSRTGSGTGELFFGEGSRLTVL.

The CDR3 nucleotides read TGCGCCAGCAGCCTATGGGTCCTAGGGACTAGCGCTGCTCTAGCCAAAAACATTCAGTACTTC. Translating it yields CASSLWVLGTSAALAKNIQYF. J is TRBJ2-4 and V is TRBV4-3; 10 bases map to TRBD2. CDR3 size: 21 residues. With 4 bases clipped from V and 0 bases from J, the junction kept 18 bases outside the gene matches. The germline V gene encodes CDR1 LGHNA and CDR2 YSLEER.

The chain uses TRBV7-8 and TRBJ1-2; 7 bases are a match to TRBD1. The trim removed 1 base at V and 7 bases at J, leaving 9 bases unmatched. CDR3 length equals 15 residues. Germline lookup yields CDR1 SGHVS and CDR2 FQNEAQ. The CDR3 is CASSLGNDRVAGYTF. The CDR3 bases are TGTGCCAGCAGCTTAGGCAATGACAGGGTGGCTGGCTACACCTTC.

The J gene is TRBJ2-7, the V gene TRBV5-4; 14 bases match TRBD2. The CDR3 extends over 15 amino acids. V gave up 4 bases and J gave up 5 bases; unmatched junction bases: 5. Germline CDR1 is SGHNT and CDR2 is YYREEE (reference sequence). The CDR3 region is CASSRGLAGVNEQYF. In DNA form, the CDR3 reads TGTGCCAGCAGCAGGGGACTAGCGGGAGTCAACGAGCAGTACTTC. Full variable domain (remainder filled in from reference TRBV5-4 and TRBJ2-7): ETGVTQSPTHLIKTRGQQVTLRCSSQSGHNTVSWYQQALGQGPQFIFQYYREEENGRGNFPPRFSGLQFPNYSSELNVNALELDDSALYLCASSRGLAGVNEQYFGPGTRLTVT.

The rearrangement uses TRBV5-1 and TRBJ2-1, with D tentatively TRBD2 (6 bases). CDR1 and CDR2 (germline): SGHRS, YFSETQ. Trimming removed 4 bases at V and 12 bases at J, with 11 bases between. This CDR3 is 11 amino acids long. The CDR3 sequence is CASSMDYVQFF. CDR3 sequence (DNA): TGCGCCAGCAGCATGGACTACGTGCAGTTCTTC.

The V and J genes are TRBV6-5 and TRBJ2-7; D might be TRBD2 (6 bases). The length of the CDR3 is 14 residues. Germline loops: CDR1 MNHEY, CDR2 SVGAGI. V was cut by 1 base and J by 3 bases, with 10 bases left in between. The CDR3 loop reads CASSYFQGGYEQYF. In nucleotides, the CDR3 is TGTGCCAGCAGTTACTTTCAGGGAGGCTACGAGCAGTACTTC.